This T cell receptor beta chain is drawn from a study of T cell responses to AZD1222 COVID-19 vaccine. Findings and caveats of the study: Vaccine-associated CD4 TCRs spanned spike, dominant at 160-218 and 743-854. Repertoire sampling occurred only after the peak T cell response. Most donors were white British, females outnumbered males, and clonal diversity was possibly underestimated. Spike-specific TCR breadth rose after two AZD1222 doses, and depth rose as well.

A remark on this clone: Its antigen is unidentified.

Method: immunoSEQ multiplex PCR; TCRdb's copy keeps in-frame clones and lacks some. The profile shows 150,000 to 200,000 clones, around 88% of them singletons. The germline V and J ends were trimmed by 4 bases and 9 bases, with 10 bases remaining between them. This CDR3 region has 11 residues. Looked up from germline, CDR1 is SQVTM and CDR2 is ANQGSEA. The specimen was peripheral blood, collected on day 0 of AZD1222 vaccination. The chain uses TRBV29-1 and TRBJ2-1; D possibly matches TRBD1 or TRBD2 (5 bases each). The receptor was derived from an adult in good health. The CDR3 region is CSVGGIGEQFF. DNA for the CDR3: TGCAGCGTTGGGGGGATAGGTGAGCAGTTCTTC.